This T cell receptor beta chain was sequenced in a study of T-cell reconstitution after alpha-beta-depleted transplantation in children. Per germline, CDR1 LGHDT and CDR2 YNNKEL (reference sequence). The CDR3 sequence is 14 residues long. Trimming at V came to 0 bases and at J to 4 bases, leaving 2 bases not matched to a gene. Preparation of the TCRbeta library was carried out with unique molecular identifiers. Via MiXCR, TCRdb re-called the PCR reads, giving one row per CDR3 protein. Of 250,000 to 300,000 distinct CDR3 sequences in the sample, almost 10% were seen once. The rearrangement uses TRBV3-1 and TRBJ2-5, with 7 bases aligning to TRBD1. The clonotype comes from a human donor who donated a stem cell graft to a child with SCID. Sequencing used PBMCs from the stem cell graft donor, obtained from the stem cell graft. The CDR3, as DNA: TGTGCCAGCAGCCAAGATTCAGGGGGAGAGACCCAGTACTTC. This translates into CASSQDSGGETQYF.